One TCR beta chain is described in this entry. Its antigen is still unknown. UMI-tagged TRB cDNA libraries were built via 5' RACE. TCRdb re-called the 5' RACE reads, yielding one record per CDR3 amino acid sequence without DNA. Across tens of thousands of distinct CDR3 sequences, the top ten clones capture roughly a quarter of the sample. This entry belongs to a study of CXCR3-negative and CXCR3-positive naive CD8 T cells. Turning to the study itself: Overall TRB read output was 120 million to 150 million, and each library contained about 1.5 +/- 0.3 million reads. The study, taken as a whole, reports: Both naive subsets carried similar amounts of surface CD5, so TCR strength was inferred from TRB CDR3 properties. TRBV-TRBJ usage was similar across naive CXCR3 subsets but distinct in memory cells.

This CDR3 contains 13 residues. Germline CDR1 SGHRS, CDR2 YFSETQ. The rearrangement links TRBV5-1 to TRBJ2-3. Sequenced: memory CD8+ T cells from blood. The clonotype originates from a human donor in good health. Some clones in this sample may be carry-over from other donors' samples. The CDR3 spells CASSLAPTDTQYF.